Here is one T cell receptor (beta chain) with its context. TCRdb analysed the 5' RACE reads with MiXCR anew, one entry per CDR3 protein. The sample lists 150,000 to 250,000 distinct CDR3 sequences; 9.5% to 15% were seen once. This sample was included in a study of CD8 T cells in ankylosing spondylitis. The CDR3 consists of 16 residues. In germline, CDR1 is SGHAT, CDR2 FQNNGV. Between the trimmed V and J ends, which lost 5 bases and 2 bases, there was a span of 18 bases. The chain carries TRBV11-2 and TRBJ2-5; perhaps TRBD2 as D (6 bases). This sequence originates from a male donor with ankylosing spondylitis or in good health (not recorded which). The sample comprised blood, either unsorted or a sorted T cell fraction (not recorded which). The chain's CDR3 is CASSPGSGVYQETQYF. The DNA for the CDR3 is TGTGCCAGCAGCCCGGGGTCGGGGGTTTATCAAGAGACCCAGTACTTC.